What follows are 19 T cell receptor beta chains derived from one specimen sequenced in a study of shared clonotypes between healthy human individuals. The method was immunoSEQ multiplex PCR; TCRdb's version includes in-frame clones alone and lacks a portion of them. The table lists about 1.5 million clones, 98% of them singletons. Sequenced: naive CD4+ T cells sorted from blood. This sample's subset: CD45RA+ positively selected. These receptors originate from a young man in good health.

The chain joins TRBV2 to TRBJ2-3; the D gene is possibly TRBD2 (6 bases). This CDR3 has 15 amino acids. Germline loops: CDR1 SNHLY, CDR2 FYNNEI. Trimming shortened V by 6 bases and J by 3 bases, and 16 bases separated the two germline ends. CDR3 bases: TGTGCCAGCAGCCCGGGGGAGAGGGCTACAGATACGCAGTATTTT. Protein sequence: CASSPGERATDTQYF.

The CDR3, as DNA: TGTGCCAGCAGCTTCCAAGGTAGCGGCAGGGGAAATGAGCAGTTCTTC. Its protein product is CASSFQGSGRGNEQFF. J is TRBJ2-1 and V is TRBV7-9; D assignment may be TRBD1 or TRBD2 (6 bases each). Germline CDR1 SEHNR, CDR2 FQNEAQ (reference sequence). Trimming cost V 3 bases and J 7 bases, with 19 bases left between them. The CDR3 is 16 amino acids. The full variable domain, completed using reference TRBV7-9 and TRBJ2-1, is DTGVSQNPRHKITKRGQNVTFRCDPISEHNRLYWYRQTLGQGPEFLTYFQNEAQLEKSRLLSDRFSAERPKGSFSTLEIQRTEQGDSAMYLCASSFQGSGRGNEQFFGPGTRLTVL.

This chain uses TRBV7-8 with TRBJ2-7; 14 bases are a match to TRBD2. This CDR3 comprises 19 residues. CDR1 is SGHVS, CDR2 FQNEAQ, per germline. The trim removed 5 bases at V and 7 bases at J, leaving 19 bases unmatched. CDR3 region: CASSRWTSGRNFDTEEQYF. CDR3 bases: TGTGCCAGCAGCCGTTGGACTAGCGGGAGGAACTTCGACACGGAAGAGCAGTACTTC.

To note about this clone: The sample has other DNA sequences that encode this CDR3 too. The genes are TRBV9 and TRBJ1-2; D perhaps matches TRBD1 (5 bases). Looked up from germline, CDR1 is SGDLS and CDR2 is YYNGEE. The CDR3 spans 12 residues. Trimming shortened V by 3 bases and J by 4 bases, and 7 bases separated the two germline ends. The CDR3 bases are TGTGCCAGCAGCGAGGGGAGCTATGGCTACACCTTC. This codes for CASSEGSYGYTF.

V and J are TRBV4-2 and TRBJ1-2, with 9 bases aligning to TRBD1. CDR3 length equals 15 residues. The germline gives CDR1 LGHNA, CDR2 YNFKEQ. V shed 1 base and J 8 bases; nucleotides not matched to a gene: 8. This chain's CDR3 is CASSQGTGEVGGYTF. The CDR3 DNA follows: TGTGCCAGCAGCCAAGGGACAGGGGAAGTTGGAGGCTACACCTTC.

V gene TRBV2 combines with J gene TRBJ2-7, with TRBD1 matching 8 bases. Germline CDR1 is SNHLY and CDR2 is FYNNEI. This CDR3 has 14 amino acids. The ends lost 5 bases at V and 1 base at J; junction bases unmatched: 4. The CDR3: CASSRDRRSYEQYF. For the CDR3, the DNA is TGTGCCAGCAGTCGGGACAGGAGATCCTACGAGCAGTACTTC.

The J gene is TRBJ2-7, the V gene TRBV18; 12 bases match TRBD2. J was trimmed by 2 bases and V by 5 bases; bases with no gene match: 7. This CDR3 has 16 residues. Germline values: CDR1 KGHSH, CDR2 LQKENI. CDR3 loop: CASSDTSGRLTYEQYF. CDR3 in DNA: TGTGCCAGCTCAGATACTAGCGGGAGGTTAACCTACGAGCAGTACTTC.

The gene calls are TRBV7-6 and TRBJ1-4, with D possibly being TRBD1 (5 bases). The germline V gene has CDR1 SGHVS and CDR2 FNYEAQ. The CDR3 contains 14 residues. Deletions cut 1 base from V and 12 bases from J, with 15 bases between. CDR3 sequence: CASSLVAPGLELFF. DNA of the CDR3: TGTGCCAGCAGCTTAGTAGCCCCAGGGTTAGAACTGTTTTTT.

Here the CDR3 DNA reads TGTGCCAGCAGTGGACAACGAGCCGGCGTTGGCTACACCTTC. It encodes CASSGQRAGVGYTF. The rearrangement links TRBV2 to TRBJ1-2; D unresolved. Germline V gives CDR1 SNHLY, CDR2 FYNNEI. The CDR3 runs 14 residues. Trimming removed 4 bases at V and 7 bases at J, with 16 bases between. The variable domain in full, completed from reference TRBV2 and TRBJ1-2, reads EPEVTQTPSHQVTQMGQEVILRCVPISNHLYFYWYRQILGQKVEFLVSFYNNEISEKSEIFDDQFSVERPDGSNFTLKIRSTKLEDSAMYFCASSGQRAGVGYTFGSGTRLTVV.

About this clone: The same CDR3 is also encoded by other DNA sequences in this sample. The chain links TRBV4-1 to TRBJ2-7; TRBD1 agrees at 7 bases. Trimming removed 4 bases from V and 7 bases from J; junction bases left unmatched: 7. The CDR3 runs to 13 residues. The germline V gene has CDR1 MGHRA and CDR2 YSYEKL. The CDR3 sequence is CASSRSTGREQYF. CDR3 sequence (DNA): TGCGCCAGCAGCCGATCGACAGGGCGGGAGCAGTACTTC.

The chain has TRBV11-2 and TRBJ2-4; D may correspond to TRBD1 or TRBD2 (5 bases each). The germline CDR1 and CDR2 sequences are SGHAT and FQNNGV. The CDR3 has 14 residues. The V gene lost 3 bases and the J gene lost 5 bases, with 11 bases spanning the gap. CDR3 sequence (DNA): TGTGCCAGCAGCTTCGGGGCAATGGAAAACATTCAGTACTTC. Protein: CASSFGAMENIQYF. The full variable domain, in which reference TRBV11-2 and TRBJ2-4 provide the parts outside the CDR3, is EAGVAQSPRYKIIEKRQSVAFWCNPISGHATLYWYQQILGQGPKLLIQFQNNGVVDDSQLPKDRFSAERLKGVDSTLKIQPAKLEDSAVYLCASSFGAMENIQYFGAGTRLSVL.

The gene calls are TRBV15 and TRBJ2-1; possibly TRBD1 for D (6 bases). CDR1 is LNHNV, CDR2 YYDKDF, per germline (reference sequence). Between the trimmed V and J ends, which lost 3 bases and 15 bases, there was a span of 18 bases. The CDR3 spans 13 residues. The DNA of the CDR3 is TGTGCCACCAGCAGCGCCGGGACAAGGGGATTGTTCTTC. Translation gives CATSSAGTRGLFF.

The genes are TRBV7-6 and TRBJ1-3, with 8 bases that match TRBD1. This CDR3 contains 17 residues. Germline lookup yields CDR1 SGHVS and CDR2 FNYEAQ. Germline trimming cut 4 bases from V and 3 bases from J; bases unmatched to any gene: 11. CDR3 amino acids: CASSSLGRGRGGNTIYF. Written as DNA, the CDR3 is TGTGCCAGCAGCTCCTTGGGCAGGGGGCGCGGTGGAAACACCATATATTTT.

This chain links TRBV11-2 with TRBJ1-1; no definite D call. Germline CDR1 reads SGHAT; CDR2 reads FQNNGV. Between the trimmed V and J ends, which lost 2 bases and 7 bases, there was a span of 14 bases. The CDR3 sequence is 14 residues long. The chain's CDR3 is CASSLLVFSSEAFF. The CDR3 nucleotides are TGTGCCAGCAGCTTACTTGTTTTCTCGAGTGAAGCTTTCTTT.

The CDR3 region is CASSPAALAGGNEQFF. The CDR3 DNA sequence: TGTGCCAGCAGCCCCGCGGCCCTAGCGGGAGGAAATGAGCAGTTCTTC. The genes are TRBV7-6 and TRBJ2-1; 11 positions match TRBD2. The CDR3 totals 16 residues. Germline trimming cut 5 bases from V and 7 bases from J; bases unmatched to any gene: 10. CDR1 and CDR2 (germline): SGHVS, FNYEAQ.

The CDR3 DNA is TGTGCCAGCTCACCACTTATCACCGGGACCGTAGCCAAAAACATTCAGTACTTC. Protein sequence: CASSPLITGTVAKNIQYF. The V gene is TRBV18, the J gene TRBJ2-4; D is possibly TRBD1 or TRBD2 (5 bases each). The germline CDR1 and CDR2 sequences are KGHSH and LQKENI. The CDR3 runs 18 residues. V was clipped by 1 base and J by 0 bases, with 16 bases between them.

V usage is TRBV4-3 and J usage is TRBJ2-3; 10 bases fit TRBD2. The CDR3 covers 17 residues. Germline CDR1 and CDR2: LGHNA and YSLEER. V was pared by 0 bases and J by 0 bases, with 3 bases of the junction left unmatched. CDR3 sequence (DNA): TGCGCCAGCAGCCAAGAATGGACTAGCGGCAGCACAGATACGCAGTATTTT. The encoded protein is CASSQEWTSGSTDTQYF.

V usage is TRBV5-1 and J usage is TRBJ2-7; 7 nucleotides match TRBD1. The V segment lost 0 bases and the J segment 5 bases; nucleotides outside the gene matches: 5. The CDR3 is 14 residues long. The V gene's germline CDR1 is SGHRS and CDR2 YFSETQ. CDR3 protein: CASSLGEGANEQYF. The CDR3 bases are TGCGCCAGCAGCTTGGGAGAGGGGGCTAACGAGCAGTACTTC.

The chain carries TRBV18 and TRBJ1-2, with D possibly matching TRBD1 (5 bases). This CDR3 spans 14 amino acids. CDR1 KGHSH and CDR2 LQKENI come from the germline V gene. V lost 3 bases and J lost 8, with 16 bases in between. The CDR3 nucleotides read TGTGCCAGCTCACCGATACAGGTCTCGGGAGGCTACACCTTC. Its protein is CASSPIQVSGGYTF. The whole variable domain, remainder taken from reference TRBV18 and TRBJ1-2, is NAGVMQNPRHLVRRRGQEARLRCSPMKGHSHVYWYRQLPEEGLKFMVYLQKENIIDESGMPKERFSAEFPKEGPSILRIQQVVRGDSAAYFCASSPIQVSGGYTFGSGTRLTVV.